This T cell receptor (beta chain) was captured by sequencing in a study of T cells in tumors after PD-1 blockade. About the research overall: Prior checkpoint blockade, systemic immunosuppressant use, or anti-cancer therapy within 4 weeks excluded patients. Daily vismodegib 150 mg continued in a subset of anti-PD-1-treated patients.

Germline V gives CDR1 GTSNPN, CDR2 SVGIG (reference sequence). V was cut by 2 bases and J by 2 bases, with 6 bases left in between. There are 12 residues in the CDR3. Profiling relied on immunoSEQ multiplex PCR, and the TCRdb table lists in-frame clones only, not all of them. This repertoire shows 40,000 to 55,000 clones, 79% found once; its top ten account for around 17%. This clonotype was obtained from a human donor with basal cell carcinoma. The starting material was PBMCs, obtained before anti-PD-1 treatment. The chain uses TRBV30 and TRBJ1-2, with D unclear. The CDR3 loop reads CAWSQINYGYTF. Written as DNA, the CDR3 is TGTGCCTGGAGTCAGATAAACTATGGCTACACCTTC.